This TCR beta chain comes out of a study of tumor-infiltrating lymphocytes in primary liver carcinoma. Constant-region priming of around 490 ng total RNA yielded TCR beta cDNA. A slightly modified ARM-PCR protocol with three nested multiplex PCR rounds produced these TCR beta libraries. Rounds one and two of PCR, each of around 11 cycles, were primed with TRBV1-TRBV30 forward primers and a C-beta reverse primer. TCRdb fed the multiplex PCR reads into MiXCR, producing one record per CDR3 protein. Found here are about 120,000 distinct CDR3 sequences, 55% to 75% of them singletons; the top ten hold roughly 8.8%. The V gene's germline CDR1 is SGHAT and CDR2 FQNNGV. This CDR3 region has 13 residues. About this clonotype itself: Relative to the germline gene, one junction end is altered; a read error may explain this.

Without any cell sorting, about 18-31 mg of bulk tissue yielded co-extracted RNA and DNA. Surgical resection treated primary liver carcinoma in the patients. Each sampled tumor had five separate regions taken from it. Sequencing input: liver tumor tissue from sampling region 1. As to subset: tumor region T1, superior pole. The sequence was collected from a woman aged 60-75 years with primary liver carcinoma and hepatitis B virus infection. V and J are TRBV11-2 and TRBJ2-3; D tentatively fits TRBD1 or TRBD2 (5 bases each). This CDR3 reads CASRRGRADTQYF. The CDR3 DNA follows: TGTGCCAGCAGGAGGGGCAGGGCAGATACGCAGTATTTC. The variable domain in full, with the rest retrieved from reference TRBV11-2 and TRBJ2-3, is EAGVAQSPRYKIIEKRQSVAFWCNPISGHATLYWYQQILGQGPKLLIQFQNNGVVDDSQLPKDRFSAERLKGVDSTLKIQPAKLEDSAVYLCASRRGRADTQYFGPGTRLTVL.